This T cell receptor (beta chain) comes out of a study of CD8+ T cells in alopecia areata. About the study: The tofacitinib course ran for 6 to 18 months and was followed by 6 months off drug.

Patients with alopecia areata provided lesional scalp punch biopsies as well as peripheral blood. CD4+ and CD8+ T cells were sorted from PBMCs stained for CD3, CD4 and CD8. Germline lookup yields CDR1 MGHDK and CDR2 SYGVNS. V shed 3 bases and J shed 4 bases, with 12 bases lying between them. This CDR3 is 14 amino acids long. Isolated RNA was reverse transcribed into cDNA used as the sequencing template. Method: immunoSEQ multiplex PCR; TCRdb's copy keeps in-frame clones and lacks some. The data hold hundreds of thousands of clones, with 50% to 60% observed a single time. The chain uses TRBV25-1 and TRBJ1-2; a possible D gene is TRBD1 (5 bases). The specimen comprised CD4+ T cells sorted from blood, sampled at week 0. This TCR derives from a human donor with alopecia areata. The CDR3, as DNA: TGTGCCAGCAGTGATTTTCCGGGGCGCTATGGCTACACCTTC. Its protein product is CASSDFPGRYGYTF.